This T cell receptor beta chain was profiled in a study of cytomegalovirus exposure and HLA in healthy donors. The CDR3 is 16 amino acids. The germline CDR1 and CDR2 sequences are SGHAT and FQNNGV. The V and J ends lost 4 bases and 1 base, in that order; junction bases with no gene match: 7. Profiling relied on immunoSEQ multiplex PCR, and the TCRdb table lists in-frame clones only, not all of them. The sample gives about 340,000 clones, roughly 89% of which show up once; about 0.91% is in the top ten. The sequencing input was PBMCs. This chain uses TRBV11-2 with TRBJ2-7, with 10 bases matching TRBD2. The receptor's source is a woman between 18 and 29 years old in good health and CMV-seronegative. The CDR3 sequence is CASSSSSGRSSYEQYF. The DNA of the CDR3 is TGTGCCAGCAGCTCAAGTAGCGGGAGGTCGTCCTACGAGCAGTACTTC.